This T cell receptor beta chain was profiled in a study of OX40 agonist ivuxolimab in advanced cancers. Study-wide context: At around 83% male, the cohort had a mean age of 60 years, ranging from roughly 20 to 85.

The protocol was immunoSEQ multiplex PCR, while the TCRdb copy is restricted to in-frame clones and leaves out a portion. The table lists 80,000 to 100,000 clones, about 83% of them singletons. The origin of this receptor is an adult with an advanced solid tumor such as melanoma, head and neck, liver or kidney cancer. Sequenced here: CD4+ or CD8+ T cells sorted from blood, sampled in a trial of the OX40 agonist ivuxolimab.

As DNA, the CDR3 is TGTGCCAGCAGCCCCGAGGGGGGGCTGGGAGAGACCCAGTACTTC. Residues: CASSPEGGLGETQYF. The chain recombines TRBV5-4 with TRBJ2-5; D is perhaps TRBD2 (7 bases). CDR1 and CDR2 from the germline V gene are SGHNT and YYREEE (reference sequence). The length of the CDR3 is 15 residues. V lost 4 bases and J 4 bases, leaving 17 bases between the germline ends.